The T cell receptor beta chain under discussion was sequenced for a study of sequential checkpoint blockade in melanoma. Repertoires were generated with immunoSEQ multiplex PCR, while TCRdb's copy carries only in-frame clones and drops some. In the table there are roughly 11,000 clones, roughly four fifths of which are singletons. Treatment noted: randomized to nivolumab then ipilimumab (arm A) or the reverse (arm B). V lost 4 bases, J lost 3 bases, and 5 bases stayed unmatched. The CDR3 is 15 amino acids. The germline CDR1 and CDR2 sequences are MGHDK and SYGVNS. The TCR comes from a human donor with melanoma. The rearrangement links TRBV25-1 to TRBJ2-4; 8 bases are a match to TRBD1. Here the sequenced sample was CD8+ T cells sorted from blood (inferred from file names), taken from a patient given nivolumab and ipilimumab in sequence. The CDR3 coding sequence is TGTGCCAGCAGTGGACAGGGGTTGGGCAAAAACATTCAGTACTTC. Its translation is CASSGQGLGKNIQYF.